This TCR beta chain came from a study of blood T cell repertoires in COVID-19. Study at large: Some COVID-19 samples were acute and others convalescent; all came from the United States, Italy and Spain. PBMCs, B-cell-depleted T cells, or T cells provided the cDNA or gDNA that made up the material.

Per the study methods: Amplifying reference gene primers gave estimates of nucleated cell counts. Assay used: immunoSEQ multiplex PCR; TCRdb lists only in-frame clones, some missing. The D gene and trimming were derived from the DNA, and the V and J assignments and clone size from that table. The sample consists of fewer than 350,000 clones, around 85% of them appearing once. The CDR3 contains 13 residues. Germline V gives CDR1 MDHEN, CDR2 SYDVKM. V was clipped by 7 bases and J by 0 bases, with 9 bases between them. The Seattle patients joined while their infection was active and were tracked longitudinally afterward.

The J gene is TRBJ1-1, the V gene TRBV28; possible D gene TRBD1, 5 bases. Sequencing was carried out using peripheral blood. This clonotype originated in a young woman with COVID-19, enrolled during active disease. The CDR3: CASKGAMNTEAFF. CDR3 nucleotides: TGTGCCAGCAAAGGGGCGATGAACACTGAAGCTTTCTTT.